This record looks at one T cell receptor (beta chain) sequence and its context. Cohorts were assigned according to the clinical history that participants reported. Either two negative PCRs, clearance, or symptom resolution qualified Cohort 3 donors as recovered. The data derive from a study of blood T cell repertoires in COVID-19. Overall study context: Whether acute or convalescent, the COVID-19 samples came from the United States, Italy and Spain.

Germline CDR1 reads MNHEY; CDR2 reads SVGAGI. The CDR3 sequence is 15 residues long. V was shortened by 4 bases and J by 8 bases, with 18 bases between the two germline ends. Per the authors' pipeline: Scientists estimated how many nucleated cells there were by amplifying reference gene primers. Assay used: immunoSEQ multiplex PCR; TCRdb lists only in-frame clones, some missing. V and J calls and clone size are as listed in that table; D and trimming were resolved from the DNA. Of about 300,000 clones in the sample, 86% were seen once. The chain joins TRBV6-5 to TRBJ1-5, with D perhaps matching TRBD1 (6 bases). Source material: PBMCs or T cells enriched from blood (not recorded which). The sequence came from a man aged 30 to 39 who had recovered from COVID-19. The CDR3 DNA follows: TGTGCCAGCAGTTCCGGGGTGGGGGCTAGGGAGCCCCAGCATTTT. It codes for CASSSGVGAREPQHF.